This record looks at one TCR beta chain sequence and its context. Its antigen is not identified. This specimen belongs to a study of Graves' ophthalmopathy and Graves' hyperthyroidism. Study-wide background: No progression to ophthalmopathy over 18 months defined stable hyperthyroidism. Study outcomes and limitations: Blood also contained most of the expanded thyroid clonotypes above 0.001 frequency.

Excluded: other autoimmune disease, uncontrolled infection, pregnancy or lactation. Clinicians made diagnoses from clinical symptoms, serum thyroxine, TRAb, thyroid ultrasound and orbital computed tomography. This CDR3 comprises 17 residues. V dropped 3 bases and J dropped 5; count of bases not matched to a gene: 13. In germline, CDR1 is LGHDT, CDR2 YNNKEL (reference sequence). Investigators amplified TCR beta CDR3 regions from RNA transcripts. Second-round multiplex PCR followed a first-round RT-PCR using HTBI primers. A single record per CDR3 protein comes from TCRdb applying MiXCR to the multiplex PCR reads. The table includes approximately 1.2 million distinct CDR3 sequences, 35% to 40% detected once.

This clonotype was obtained from an adult man with Graves' hyperthyroidism. Sequenced sample: peripheral blood or thyroid tissue (not recorded which). The chain couples TRBV3-1 to TRBJ1-2; 9 bases match TRBD1. This CDR3 is CASSHGTSGTGRYGYTF. CDR3 DNA: TGTGCCAGCAGCCACGGCACCTCAGGGACAGGGCGATATGGCTACACCTTC.